The text below deals with one T cell receptor (beta chain). Despite likely unrecorded immune exposures, the donors were nominally healthy at the time of sampling. PCR involved 60 Vbeta and 13 Jbeta primers. Libraries were prepared by immunoSEQ multiplex PCR; TCRdb keeps only in-frame clonotypes and omits some of them. Among around 180,000 clones listed, 65% to 85% were seen once. This CDR3 has 15 residues. Trimming took 5 bases from V and 4 from J, leaving 17 bases between them. Per the germline V gene, CDR1 is MNHEY and CDR2 is SMNVEV (reference sequence). The sample belongs to a study of cytomegalovirus exposure and HLA in healthy donors. Study background: HLA-typed donors were the source of tens of millions of unique TCRs, which an early data release held.

This chain uses TRBV27 with TRBJ1-1; tentative D call: TRBD1 (5 bases). The source is a young man in good health and CMV-seronegative. Sequenced: PBMCs. CDR3 coding DNA: TGTGCCAGCAGTCGGGGGGGACGGTACGGCACTGAAGCTTTCTTT. Translation gives CASSRGGRYGTEAFF.